Shown below are 13 T cell receptor beta chains from a single sample sequenced in a study of CD4 T cells in relation to SARS-CoV-2 and coronaviruses. Only in-frame clones appear in the TCRdb table, and some are missing; sequencing was by immunoSEQ multiplex PCR. The sample has some 42,000 clones; approximately 87% are singletons. Sequenced: memory CD4+ T cells from PBMCs. The receptors shown here come from an adult with COVID-19.

The chain has TRBV5-1 and TRBJ1-4, with unresolved D. There are 14 residues in the CDR3. Germline V gene sequence: CDR1 SGHRS, CDR2 YFSETQ. Trimming left V 0 bases short and J 8 bases short, with 11 bases between. The CDR3 bases are TGCGCCAGCAGCTTGGCCTTGGGAAGGGAAAAACTGTTTTTT. Translation: CASSLALGREKLFF.

The table lists this clone with a few counts. The V gene is TRBV7-3, the J gene TRBJ2-1; unclear D gene. V was shortened by 3 bases and J by 5 bases, with 8 bases between the two germline ends. CDR3 size: 13 residues. CDR1 is SGHTA and CDR2 is FQGTGA in the germline V gene. CDR3 nucleotides: TGTGCCAGCAGCTTCGGCCAGGACAATGAGCAGTTCTTC. Protein product: CASSFGQDNEQFF.

The V call is TRBV14, the J call TRBJ2-7, with 7 bases that match TRBD2. Germline V gives CDR1 SGHDN, CDR2 FVKESK. This CDR3 region has 15 residues. V gave up 3 bases and J gave up 1 base; unmatched junction bases: 6. The CDR3 DNA is TGTGCCAGCAGCCAGAGTTGGGGGGGGTCCTACGAGCAGTACTTC. This translates into CASSQSWGGSYEQYF.

V gene TRBV6-4 combines with J gene TRBJ1-6; unclear D gene. This CDR3 has 14 amino acids. Germline assignment: CDR1 MRHNA and CDR2 SNTAGT. Trimming pared 3 bases from V and 3 bases from J, leaving 6 bases between. CDR3 amino acids: CASSELSYNSPLHF. The CDR3 DNA sequence: TGTGCCAGCAGTGAGCTCAGCTATAATTCACCCCTCCACTTT.

The chain uses TRBV11-3 and TRBJ1-2; the match to TRBD1 covers 8 bases. Trimming took 3 bases from V and 4 from J; bases not matched to a gene: 4. Germline loops: CDR1 SGHNT, CDR2 YENEEA. There are 14 residues in the CDR3. The CDR3 here is CASSLGQAPYGYTF. The DNA of the CDR3 is TGTGCCAGCAGCTTGGGACAGGCCCCCTATGGCTACACCTTC.

This clone was found once. The genes are TRBV19 and TRBJ2-2; 9 bases are shared with TRBD2. CDR1 is LNHDA and CDR2 is SQIVND in the germline V gene (reference sequence). V dropped 8 bases and J dropped 2; count of bases not matched to a gene: 9. CDR3 length: 16 amino acids. CDR3 in amino acids: CASGLGGGVNTGELFF. DNA for the CDR3: TGTGCCAGTGGCTTAGGCGGGGGGGTCAACACCGGGGAGCTGTTTTTT. Complete variable domain (other parts from reference TRBV19 and TRBJ2-2): DGGITQSPKYLFRKEGQNVTLSCEQNLNHDAMYWYRQDPGQGLRLIYYSQIVNDFQKGDIAEGYSVSREKKESFPLTVTSAQKNPTAFYLCASGLGGGVNTGELFFGEGSRLTVL.

The chain joins TRBV7-9 to TRBJ2-2; D is ambiguous. The V gene lost 0 bases and the J gene lost 7 bases, with 9 bases spanning the gap. Germline V gene data show CDR1 as SEHNR and CDR2 as FQNEAQ (reference sequence). This CDR3 spans 14 amino acids. CDR3 loop: CASSLAGTNGELFF. The CDR3 DNA follows: TGTGCCAGCAGCTTAGCGGGTACAAACGGGGAGCTGTTTTTT.

The J gene is TRBJ2-1, the V gene TRBV5-8; D unresolved. Looked up from germline, CDR1 is SGHTS and CDR2 is YDEGEE. The CDR3 runs to 13 residues. V was shortened by 3 bases and J by 5 bases, with 9 bases between the two germline ends. CDR3 in amino acids: CASSSRLHNEQFF. Here the CDR3 DNA reads TGTGCCAGCAGCTCACGACTCCACAATGAGCAGTTCTTC. The whole variable domain, remainder taken from reference TRBV5-8 and TRBJ2-1, is EAGVTQSPTHLIKTRGQQATLRCSPISGHTSVYWYQQALGLGLQFLLWYDEGEERNRGNFPPRFSGRQFPNYSSELNVNALELEDSALYLCASSSRLHNEQFFGPGTRLTVL.

CDR3 nucleotide sequence: TGTGCCAGCAGTTCCCCCCGGGGCGGGGGTCTGTACACCGGGGAGCTGTTTTTT. Translated, it gives CASSSPRGGGLYTGELFF. The rearrangement links TRBV28 to TRBJ2-2, with 7 bases fitting TRBD2. CDR1 MDHEN and CDR2 SYDVKM come from the germline V gene. The CDR3 sequence is 18 residues long. V dropped 4 bases and J dropped 3; count of bases not matched to a gene: 14.

This clone was seen only once. J is TRBJ2-7 and V is TRBV5-4; a weak D match, TRBD1 (5 bases). V lost 0 bases and J lost 1, with 11 bases in between. The V gene's germline CDR1 is SGHNT and CDR2 YYREEE (reference sequence). The CDR3 extends over 15 amino acids. The chain's CDR3 is CASSLDRQKSYEQYF. CDR3 DNA sequence: TGTGCCAGCAGCTTGGACAGGCAAAAATCCTACGAGCAGTACTTC. The full variable domain, with the rest looked up from reference TRBV5-4 and TRBJ2-7, is ETGVTQSPTHLIKTRGQQVTLRCSSQSGHNTVSWYQQALGQGPQFIFQYYREEENGRGNFPPRFSGLQFPNYSSELNVNALELDDSALYLCASSLDRQKSYEQYFGPGTRLTVT.

The rearrangement links TRBV5-1 to TRBJ2-4, with D uncertain. From germline, CDR1 is SGHRS and CDR2 YFSETQ. The germline V and J ends were trimmed by 0 bases and 5 bases, with 9 bases remaining between them. The CDR3 spans 14 residues. CDR3 DNA: TGCGCCAGCAGCTTGGAAGGCGGTGAAAACATTCAGTACTTC. Its protein product is CASSLEGGENIQYF.

The gene calls are TRBV7-2 and TRBJ2-2; 7 nucleotides match TRBD1. V shed 0 bases, J shed 6 bases, and the junction held 1 base outside the gene matches. The length of the CDR3 is 14 residues. Germline values: CDR1 SGHTA, CDR2 FQGNSA. The CDR3 nucleotides are TGTGCCAGCAGCTTAGCCACAGGGGCCGGGGAGCTGTTTTTT. The encoded protein is CASSLATGAGELFF.

V gene TRBV24-1 combines with J gene TRBJ2-5; D may be TRBD2 (6 bases). Trimming shortened V by 6 bases and J by 2 bases, and 15 bases separated the two germline ends. The germline V gene encodes CDR1 KGHDR and CDR2 SFDVKD. The length of the CDR3 is 15 residues. The DNA for the CDR3 is TGTGCCACCAGTTATGGCGGGGCGCCACAAGAGACCCAGTACTTC. Protein product: CATSYGGAPQETQYF.